This T cell receptor beta chain derives from a study of cytomegalovirus exposure and HLA in healthy donors. Points from the study as a whole: Most CMV-associated TCR beta chains were later found to appear HLA-restricted.

Primers: 60 Vbeta forward and 13 Jbeta reverse. The data were produced by immunoSEQ multiplex PCR, yet TCRdb's version contains in-frame clones alone and is incomplete. The sample lists about 200,000 clones; approximately 80% were seen once. Regarding this clone: Antigen unknown.

This CDR3 is built from 14 residues. From germline, CDR1 is SNHLY and CDR2 FYNNEI. The V and J ends lost 6 bases and 5 bases, in that order; junction bases with no gene match: 7. The specimen sequenced was PBMCs. The V call is TRBV2, the J call TRBJ1-5, with 7 bases aligning to TRBD1. This receptor was obtained from a boy between 2 and 15 years old in good health and CMV-seronegative. The CDR3 DNA reads TGTGCCAGCAGAGGGGGCGGGGGGGATCAGCCCCAGCATTTT. The encoded protein is CASRGGGGDQPQHF.